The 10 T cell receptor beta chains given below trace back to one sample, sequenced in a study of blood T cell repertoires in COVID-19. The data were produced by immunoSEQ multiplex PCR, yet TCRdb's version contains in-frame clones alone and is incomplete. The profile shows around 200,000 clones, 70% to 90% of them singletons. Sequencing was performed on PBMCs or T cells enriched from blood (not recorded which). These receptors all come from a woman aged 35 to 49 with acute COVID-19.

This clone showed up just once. The CDR3 DNA reads as TGTGCCAGCAGCCCTGACAGGGTGGGGACTGAAGCTTTCTTT. The encoded protein is CASSPDRVGTEAFF. V usage is TRBV7-8 and J usage is TRBJ1-1; 7 nucleotides line up with TRBD1. Germline values: CDR1 SGHVS, CDR2 FQNEAQ. The length of the CDR3 is 14 residues. Losses at the gene ends were 5 bases for V and 5 bases for J; bases not matched to a gene: 8.

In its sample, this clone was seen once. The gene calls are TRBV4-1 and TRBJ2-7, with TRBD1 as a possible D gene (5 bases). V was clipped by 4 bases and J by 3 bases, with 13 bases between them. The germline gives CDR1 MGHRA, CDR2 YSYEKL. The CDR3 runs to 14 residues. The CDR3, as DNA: TGCGCCAGCAGCCTGACTCAGGGTCTCTACGAGCAGTACGTC. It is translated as CASSLTQGLYEQYV.

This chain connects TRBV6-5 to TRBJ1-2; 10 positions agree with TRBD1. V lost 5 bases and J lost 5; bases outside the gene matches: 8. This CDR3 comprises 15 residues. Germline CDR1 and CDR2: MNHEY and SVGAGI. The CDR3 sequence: CASSRDRGSEYGYTF. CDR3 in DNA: TGTGCCAGCAGTCGGGACAGGGGTTCAGAGTATGGCTACACCTTC.

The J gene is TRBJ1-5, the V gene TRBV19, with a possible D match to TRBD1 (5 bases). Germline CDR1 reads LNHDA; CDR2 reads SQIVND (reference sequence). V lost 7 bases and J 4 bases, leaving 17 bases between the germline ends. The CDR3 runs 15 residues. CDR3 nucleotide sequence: TGTGCCAGTACCCCCTGGGACGGGAGGAATCAGCCCCAGCATTTT. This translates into CASTPWDGRNQPQHF.

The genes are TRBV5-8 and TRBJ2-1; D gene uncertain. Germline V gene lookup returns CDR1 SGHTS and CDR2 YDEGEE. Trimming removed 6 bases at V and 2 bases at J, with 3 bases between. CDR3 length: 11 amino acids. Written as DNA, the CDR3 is TGTGCCAGCACAACCTACAATGAGCAGTTCTTC. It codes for CASTTYNEQFF.

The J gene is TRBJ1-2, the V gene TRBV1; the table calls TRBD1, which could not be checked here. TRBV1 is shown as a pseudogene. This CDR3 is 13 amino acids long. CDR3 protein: CTTRPPGDQGYTF. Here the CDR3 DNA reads TGCACCACCAGACCTCCAGGGGATCAAGGCTACACCTTC.

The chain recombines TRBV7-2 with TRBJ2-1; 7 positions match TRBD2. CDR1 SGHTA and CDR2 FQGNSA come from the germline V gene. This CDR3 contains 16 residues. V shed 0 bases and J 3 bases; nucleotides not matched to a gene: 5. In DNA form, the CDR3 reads TGTGCCAGCAGCTTAGCGGCTAGCGGTTACTACAATGAGCAGTTCTTC. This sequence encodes CASSLAASGYYNEQFF.

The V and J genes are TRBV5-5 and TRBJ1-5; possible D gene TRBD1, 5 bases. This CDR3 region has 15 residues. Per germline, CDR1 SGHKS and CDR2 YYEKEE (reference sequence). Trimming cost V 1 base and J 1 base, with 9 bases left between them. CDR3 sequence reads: CASSLIAGSNQPQHF. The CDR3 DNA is TGTGCCAGCAGCTTGATTGCAGGGAGCAATCAGCCCCAGCATTTT.

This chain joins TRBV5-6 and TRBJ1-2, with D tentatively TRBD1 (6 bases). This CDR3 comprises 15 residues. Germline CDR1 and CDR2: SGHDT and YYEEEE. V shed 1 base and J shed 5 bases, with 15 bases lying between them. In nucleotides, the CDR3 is TGTGCCAGCAGCTTGAGACAGGACCACGGTTATGGCTACACCTTC. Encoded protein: CASSLRQDHGYGYTF.

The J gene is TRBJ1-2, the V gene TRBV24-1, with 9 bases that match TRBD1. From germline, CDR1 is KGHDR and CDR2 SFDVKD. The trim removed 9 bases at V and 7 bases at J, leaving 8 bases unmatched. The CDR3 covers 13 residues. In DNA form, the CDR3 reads TGTGCCACCTCCGGGACAGGGAATCTTGGCTACACCTTC. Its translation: CATSGTGNLGYTF.